The following is a T cell receptor beta chain sequence with its context. Its cognate antigen is unknown. The data are from a study of OX40 agonist ivuxolimab in advanced cancers. Study-wide context: Patients treated during dose escalation were battling hepatocellular carcinoma, melanoma, renal cell or head and neck cancer.

General observations from the study: CD4+ and CD8+ T cells in blood underwent clonal expansion by week 6 at 0.1 to 3.0 mg/kg. On average, CD8+ T cells showed a greater number of expanded clones than CD4+. Some nonresponders additionally presented with little normalized T-cell clonal expansion.

The table came from immunoSEQ multiplex PCR; TCRdb's copy has only in-frame clones and leaves some out. This table holds roughly 72,000 clones, approximately 81% found once. CDR1 is SGHRS, CDR2 YFSETQ, per germline. Trimming left V 6 bases short and J 6 bases short, with 28 bases between. The CDR3 totals 17 residues. This TCR was sampled from an adult with an advanced solid tumor such as melanoma, head and neck, liver or kidney cancer. This material consisted of CD4+ or CD8+ T cells sorted from blood, taken in a trial of the OX40 agonist ivuxolimab. This sequence joins TRBV5-1 and TRBJ2-7, with D unclear. The CDR3 region has the DNA TGCGCCAGCACCTTAGATCCTGCCGGGTCTCGCTTTGGCGAGCAGTACTTC. This gives the protein CASTLDPAGSRFGEQYF.